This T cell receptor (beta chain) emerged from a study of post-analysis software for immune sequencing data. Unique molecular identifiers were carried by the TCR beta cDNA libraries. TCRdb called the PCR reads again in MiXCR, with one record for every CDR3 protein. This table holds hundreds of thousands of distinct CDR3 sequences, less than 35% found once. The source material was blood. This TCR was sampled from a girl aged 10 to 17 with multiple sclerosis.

CDR3 DNA: TGCGCCAGCAGCCAGGATCACTTAGCGGGATCGAAGACCCAGTACTTC. Its protein product is CASSQDHLAGSKTQYF. This rearrangement joins TRBV4-3 to TRBJ2-5; TRBD2 matches at 8 bases. The CDR3 length is 16 residues. V lost 3 bases, J lost 6 bases, and 12 bases stayed unmatched. Germline V gene sequence: CDR1 LGHNA, CDR2 YSLEER.